This is a list of T cell receptor beta chains from one sample in a study of neurological immune-mediated disorders. MiXCR, run by TCRdb on the 5' RACE reads, gives a single entry per CDR3 protein. The sample shows tens of thousands of distinct CDR3 sequences, about 5.8% of them seen only once. Sequencing was performed on CD4+ T cells from blood. The receptors stem from a woman between 18 and 29 years old with multiple sclerosis. Both conserved end residues are part of each CDR3. The D gene is left open where the match is weak. Rows give clone size only sometimes, using once, few, many, or a class for an expanded clone.

size	J	length	D	V	CDR3	DNA
many	TRBJ1-2	16	TRBD1	TRBV5-5	CASSPGTGGRSYGYTF	TGTGCCAGCAGCCCCGGGACAGGGGGCAGGAGCTATGGCTACACCTTC
many	TRBJ2-1	19	TRBD2	TRBV4-1	CASSQGGTSGSGVRNEQFF	TGCGCCAGCAGCCAAGGTGGGACTAGCGGGAGTGGGGTACGCAATGAGCAGTTCTTC
.	TRBJ2-3	16	.	TRBV9	CASSVARSTSTDTQYF	TGTGCCAGCAGCGTAGCTCGGTCCACTAGCACAGATACGCAGTATTTT
many	TRBJ1-5	16	.	TRBV6-2/TRBV6-3	CASTHRGGYSNQPQHF	TGTGCCAGCACCCATCGGGGGGGATATAGCAATCAGCCCCAGCATTTT
many	TRBJ2-6	17	TRBD1	TRBV4-1	CASSQGTGALGANVLTF	TGCGCCAGCAGCCAAGGGACAGGAGCCTTGGGGGCCAACGTCCTGACTTTC
many	TRBJ2-3	19	TRBD2	TRBV5-1	CASHRNPPSGGYSTDTQYF	TGCGCCAGCCATAGAAACCCCCCTAGCGGGGGGTATAGCACAGATACGCAGTATTTT
many	TRBJ1-2	11	.	TRBV6-6	CASSSTYGYTF	TGTGCCAGCAGTTCGACCTATGGCTACACCTTC
many	TRBJ1-5	14	.	TRBV20-1	CSARRGQINQPQHF	TGCAGTGCTAGAAGAGGACAGATTAATCAGCCCCAGCATTTT
many	TRBJ1-1	12	.	TRBV5-1	CASSLSGSEAFF	TGCGCCAGCAGCTTGAGCGGGTCTGAAGCTTTCTTT
.	TRBJ1-1	19	.	TRBV5-1	CASSFYICSAHTGNTEAFF	.
many	TRBJ2-2	20	TRBD2	TRBV12-3/TRBV12-4	CASNQRGGAAQLANTGELFF	TGTGCCAGCAATCAGCGGGGGGGCGCGGCACAGCTCGCGAACACCGGGGAGCTGTTTTTT
medium-sized	TRBJ2-1	14	TRBD2	TRBV20-1	CSALPGLGTNEQFF	TGCAGTGCGCTGCCGGGACTAGGGACCAATGAGCAGTTCTTC
many	TRBJ1-2	14	.	TRBV7-2	CASSGRQALEVYTF	TGTGCCAGCAGCGGAAGACAGGCTCTTGAAGTCTACACCTTC
few	TRBJ2-3	15	.	TRBV7-2	CASSLGVPYTDTQYF	TGTGCCAGCAGCTTGGGGGTCCCTTACACAGATACGCAGTATTTT
many	TRBJ2-1	14	.	TRBV7-6	CASSRIGARNEQFF	TGTGCCAGCAGCCGCATCGGGGCTAGGAATGAGCAGTTCTTC
few	TRBJ2-1	20	TRBD1	TRBV14	CASSQGAGVGTAAGINEQFF	TGTGCCAGCAGCCAAGGTGCGGGTGTGGGGACAGCAGCCGGTATCAATGAGCAGTTCTTC
many	TRBJ2-2	13	.	TRBV20-1	CSAITVGPGELFF	TGCAGTGCGATTACAGTAGGACCCGGGGAGCTGTTTTTT
many	TRBJ1-3	16	.	TRBV5-1	CASSLEPQLSRNTIYF	TGCGCCAGCAGCTTGGAGCCACAGCTCTCTAGAAACACCATATATTTT
many	TRBJ1-2	16	TRBD1	TRBV10-2	CASSESSPGGNYGYTF	TGCGCCAGCAGTGAGTCGTCCCCAGGGGGCAACTATGGCTACACCTTC
many	TRBJ2-5	15	TRBD1	TRBV12-3/TRBV12-4	CASSFMGQGQETQYF	TGTGCCAGCAGTTTTATGGGACAGGGACAAGAGACCCAGTACTTC
.	TRBJ1-2	14	.	TRBV5-1	CGSSQGLANYGYTF	TGCGGAAGCAGCCAGGGGCTAGCTAACTATGGCTACACCTTC
many	TRBJ1-1	13	.	TRBV25-1	CASSESVGARAFF	TGTGCCAGCAGTGAATCGGTGGGGGCAAGAGCTTTCTTT
many	TRBJ2-1	14	TRBD2	TRBV5-6	CASSLTSGNYEQFF	TGTGCCAGCAGCTTGACTAGCGGGAACTATGAGCAGTTCTTC
many	TRBJ1-2	11	.	TRBV20-1	CSAGPVYGYTF	TGCAGTGCTGGGCCGGTCTATGGCTACACCTTC
medium-sized	TRBJ2-7	17	.	TRBV29-1	CSVEDPTSAGAVGEQYF	TGCAGCGTTGAAGACCCTACTTCTGCAGGGGCGGTAGGGGAGCAGTACTTC
many	TRBJ2-3	15	.	TRBV2	CASSSMGANTDTQYF	TGTGCCAGCAGTTCGATGGGGGCTAACACAGATACGCAGTATTTT
few	TRBJ2-3	15	.	TRBV11-2	CASSLSRRGGDTQYF	TGTGCCAGCAGCTTATCGAGAAGGGGGGGGGATACGCAGTATTTT
many	TRBJ2-7	14	.	TRBV6-2/TRBV6-3	CASTWRGVRYEQYF	TGTGCCAGCACCTGGAGGGGGGTTCGCTACGAGCAGTACTTC
.	TRBJ1-2	15	TRBD1	TRBV14	CASSPWGQEYYGYTF	TGTGCCAGTAGCCCTTGGGGACAGGAGTACTATGGCTACACCTTC
many	TRBJ2-1	16	.	TRBV7-2	CASSSTRDHSYNEQFF	TGTGCCAGCAGCTCCACCCGGGACCACTCCTACAATGAGCAGTTCTTC
many	TRBJ2-5	15	.	TRBV20-1	CSGQGNLEKKETQYF	TGCAGTGGGCAGGGGAACTTGGAGAAGAAAGAGACCCAGTACTTC
many	TRBJ1-2	15	TRBD1	TRBV28	CASTRGRGRSYGYTF	TGTGCCAGCACAAGGGGGAGGGGGCGCAGCTATGGCTACACCTTC
many	TRBJ1-6	15	TRBD1	TRBV28	CASSLGDRGHSPLHF	TGTGCCAGCAGTTTAGGGGACAGGGGGCACTCACCCCTCCACTTT
many	TRBJ1-1	11	.	TRBV6-5	CASSRNTEAFF	TGTGCCAGCAGCCGAAATACTGAAGCTTTCTTT
.	TRBJ2-1	15	TRBD1	TRBV20-1	CSASLGTGDYNEQFF	TGCAGTGCTAGTCTAGGGACAGGGGATTACAATGAGCAGTTCTTC
many	TRBJ2-4	13	.	TRBV20-1	CSALLDFPYIQYF	TGCAGTGCTCTCCTCGATTTTCCTTACATTCAGTACTTC
many	TRBJ2-1	14	TRBD2	TRBV20-1	CSAATSGRADEQFF	TGCAGTGCTGCAACTAGCGGGAGGGCCGATGAGCAGTTCTTC
.	TRBJ2-1	15	.	TRBV28	CASSSSWASYNEQFF	TGTGCCAGCAGTTCCTCGTGGGCATCTTACAATGAGCAGTTCTTC
many	TRBJ2-1	15	.	TRBV12-3/TRBV12-4	CASGRGGLGYNEQFF	TGTGCCAGCGGGAGGGGGGGCTTGGGCTACAATGAGCAGTTCTTC
many	TRBJ2-1	16	.	TRBV12-3/TRBV12-4	CASRGETVSSYNEQFF	TGTGCCAGCAGGGGCGAGACTGTAAGCTCCTACAATGAGCAGTTCTTC
.	TRBJ1-3	15	.	TRBV29-1	CSVEALGGVGNTIYF	TGCAGCGTTGAAGCTTTAGGAGGGGTCGGAAACACCATATATTTT
many	TRBJ1-3	14	.	TRBV3-1	CASSQSTSGNTIYF	TGTGCCAGCAGCCAATCCACCTCTGGAAACACCATATATTTT
few	TRBJ1-1	14	TRBD1	TRBV20-1	CSAREGDRYTEAFF	TGCAGTGCTAGAGAAGGGGACAGGTACACTGAAGCTTTCTTT
few	TRBJ2-2	15	.	TRBV19	CASRLASDNTGELFF	TGTGCCAGTAGATTGGCTAGCGACAACACCGGGGAGCTGTTTTTT
many	TRBJ2-1	19	TRBD2	TRBV4-3	CASSQDHLAGLVRWNEQFF	TGCGCCAGCAGCCAAGATCACCTAGCGGGATTAGTAAGATGGAATGAGCAGTTCTTC
many	TRBJ2-7	12	.	TRBV7-2	CASSLIVGEQYF	TGTGCCAGCAGCTTAATCGTGGGGGAGCAGTACTTC
many	TRBJ2-3	14	TRBD2	TRBV11-2	CASSLAGGPDTQYF	TGTGCCAGCAGCTTAGCGGGGGGGCCAGATACGCAGTATTTT
many	TRBJ1-1	14	.	TRBV5-1	CASSLSGFATEAFF	TGCGCCAGCAGCTTATCGGGGTTTGCCACTGAAGCTTTCTTT
many	TRBJ2-1	15	.	TRBV5-1	CASSLSQSGVLEQFF	TGCGCCAGCAGCTTGAGCCAATCAGGGGTCCTCGAGCAGTTCTTC
medium-sized	TRBJ2-5	11	.	TRBV20-1	CSGWIQETQYF	TGCAGTGGCTGGATCCAAGAGACCCAGTACTTC
many	TRBJ1-2	15	TRBD1	TRBV7-2	CASSLASGGSYGYTF	TGTGCCAGCAGCTTAGCGTCAGGGGGCAGCTATGGCTACACCTTC
few	TRBJ2-7	12	.	TRBV20-1	CSANDRSDEQYF	TGCAGTGCTAATGACAGGAGCGACGAGCAGTACTTC
many	TRBJ2-3	13	.	TRBV29-1	CSVRQGGTDTQYF	TGCAGCGTGCGACAGGGAGGGACAGATACGCAGTATTTT
many	TRBJ2-1	18	TRBD2	TRBV10-3	CAISEGGLAQPIYNEQFF	TGTGCCATCAGTGAGGGGGGACTAGCCCAACCCATATACAATGAGCAGTTCTTC
many	TRBJ1-1	13	.	TRBV3-1	CASSYPQGTEAFF	TGTGCCAGCAGCTATCCCCAGGGTACTGAAGCTTTCTTT